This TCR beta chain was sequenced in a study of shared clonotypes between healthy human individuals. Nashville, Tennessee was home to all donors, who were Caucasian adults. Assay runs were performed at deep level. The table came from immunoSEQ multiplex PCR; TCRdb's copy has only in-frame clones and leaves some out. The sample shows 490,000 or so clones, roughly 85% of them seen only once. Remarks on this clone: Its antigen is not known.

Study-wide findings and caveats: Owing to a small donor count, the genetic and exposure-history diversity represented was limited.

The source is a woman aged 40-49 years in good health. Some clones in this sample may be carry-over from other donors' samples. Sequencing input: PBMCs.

In nucleotides, the CDR3 is TGTGCCAGCAGTGAAGGTCGGGTCTTAGCCGGAAACACCATATATTTT. This codes for CASSEGRVLAGNTIYF. This chain connects TRBV6-1 to TRBJ1-3, with D uncertain. Per the germline V gene, CDR1 is MNHNS and CDR2 is SASEGT. V lost 1 base to trimming and J lost 4 bases, with 14 bases between them. The CDR3 extends over 16 amino acids.